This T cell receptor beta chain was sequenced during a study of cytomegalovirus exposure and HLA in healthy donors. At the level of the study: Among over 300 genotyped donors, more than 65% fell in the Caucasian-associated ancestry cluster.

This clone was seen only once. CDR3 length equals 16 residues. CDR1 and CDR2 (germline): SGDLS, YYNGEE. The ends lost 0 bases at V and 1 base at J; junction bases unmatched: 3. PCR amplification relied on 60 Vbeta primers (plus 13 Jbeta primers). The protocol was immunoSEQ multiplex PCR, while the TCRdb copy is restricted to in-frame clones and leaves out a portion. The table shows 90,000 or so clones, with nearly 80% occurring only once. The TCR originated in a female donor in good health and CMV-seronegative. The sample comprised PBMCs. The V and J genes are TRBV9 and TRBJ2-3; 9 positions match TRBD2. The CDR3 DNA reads TGTGCCAGCAGCGTAGATTGGACTAGCGGCACAGATACGCAGTATTTT. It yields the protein CASSVDWTSGTDTQYF. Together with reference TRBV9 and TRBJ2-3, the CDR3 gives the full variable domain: DSGVTQTPKHLITATGQRVTLRCSPRSGDLSVYWYQQSLDQGLQFLIQYYNGEERAKGNILERFSAQQFPDLHSELNLSSLELGDSALYFCASSVDWTSGTDTQYFGPGTRLTVL.